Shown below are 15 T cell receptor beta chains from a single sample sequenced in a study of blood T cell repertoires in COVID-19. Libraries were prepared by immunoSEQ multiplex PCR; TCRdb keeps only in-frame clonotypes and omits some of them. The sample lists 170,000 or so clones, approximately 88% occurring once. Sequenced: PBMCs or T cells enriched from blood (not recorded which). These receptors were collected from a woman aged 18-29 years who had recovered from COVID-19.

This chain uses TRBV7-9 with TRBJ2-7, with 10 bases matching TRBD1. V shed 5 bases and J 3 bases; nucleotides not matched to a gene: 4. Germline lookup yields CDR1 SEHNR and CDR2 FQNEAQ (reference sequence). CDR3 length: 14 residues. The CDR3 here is CASSPRDRGYEQYF. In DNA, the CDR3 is TGTGCCAGCAGCCCCCGGGACAGGGGCTACGAGCAGTACTTC.

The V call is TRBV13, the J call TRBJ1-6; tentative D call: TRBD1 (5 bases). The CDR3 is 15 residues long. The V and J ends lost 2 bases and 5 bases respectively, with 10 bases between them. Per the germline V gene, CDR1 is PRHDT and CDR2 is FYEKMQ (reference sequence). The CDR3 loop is CASSLNPGDNSPLHF. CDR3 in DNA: TGTGCCAGCAGCTTAAACCCGGGGGATAATTCACCCCTCCACTTT.

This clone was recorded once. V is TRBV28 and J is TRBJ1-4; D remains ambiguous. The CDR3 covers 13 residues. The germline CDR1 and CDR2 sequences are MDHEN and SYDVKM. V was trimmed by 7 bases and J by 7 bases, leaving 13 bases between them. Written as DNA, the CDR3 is TGTGCCAGCATGGCGGGTCTATTTGAAAAACTGTTTTTT. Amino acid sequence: CASMAGLFEKLFF.

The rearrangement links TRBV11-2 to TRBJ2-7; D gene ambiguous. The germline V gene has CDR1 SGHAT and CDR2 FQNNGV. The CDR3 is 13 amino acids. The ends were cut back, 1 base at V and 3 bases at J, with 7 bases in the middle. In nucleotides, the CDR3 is TGTGCCAGCAGCTTAGTGGTACACTACGAGCAGTACTTC. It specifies CASSLVVHYEQYF.

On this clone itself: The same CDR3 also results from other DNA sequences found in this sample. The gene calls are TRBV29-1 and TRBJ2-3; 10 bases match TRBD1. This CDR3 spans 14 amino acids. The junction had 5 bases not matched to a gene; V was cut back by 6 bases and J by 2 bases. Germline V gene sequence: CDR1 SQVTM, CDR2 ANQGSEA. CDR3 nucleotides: TGCAGCGTCGAGGGACAGGGGTACACAGATACGCAGTATTTT. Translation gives CSVEGQGYTDTQYF.

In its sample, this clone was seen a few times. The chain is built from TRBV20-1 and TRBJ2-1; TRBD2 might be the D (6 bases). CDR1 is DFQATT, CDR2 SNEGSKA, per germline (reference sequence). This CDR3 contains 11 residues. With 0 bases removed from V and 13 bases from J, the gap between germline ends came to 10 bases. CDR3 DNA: TGCAGTGCTAGAGACCGGGAGAAACAGTTCTTC. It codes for CSARDREKQFF.

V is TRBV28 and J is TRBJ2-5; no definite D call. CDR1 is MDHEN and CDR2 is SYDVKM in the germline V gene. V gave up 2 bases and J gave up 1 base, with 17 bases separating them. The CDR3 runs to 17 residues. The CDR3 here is CASSLPGGHPFQETQYF. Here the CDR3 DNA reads TGTGCCAGCAGTTTACCCGGCGGTCACCCTTTCCAAGAGACCCAGTACTTC.

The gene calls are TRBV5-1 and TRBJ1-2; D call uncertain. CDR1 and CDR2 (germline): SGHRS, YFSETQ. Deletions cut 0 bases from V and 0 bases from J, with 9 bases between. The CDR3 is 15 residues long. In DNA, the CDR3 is TGCGCCAGCAGCTTGGCCTTAGGAGCTAACTATGGCTACACCTTC. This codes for CASSLALGANYGYTF.

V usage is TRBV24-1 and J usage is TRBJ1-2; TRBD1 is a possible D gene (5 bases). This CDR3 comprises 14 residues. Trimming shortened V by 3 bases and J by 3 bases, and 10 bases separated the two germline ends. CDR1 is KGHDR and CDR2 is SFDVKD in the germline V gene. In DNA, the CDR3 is TGTGCCACCAGTGATGGGGCCCTCTACTATGGCTACACCTTC. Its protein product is CATSDGALYYGYTF.

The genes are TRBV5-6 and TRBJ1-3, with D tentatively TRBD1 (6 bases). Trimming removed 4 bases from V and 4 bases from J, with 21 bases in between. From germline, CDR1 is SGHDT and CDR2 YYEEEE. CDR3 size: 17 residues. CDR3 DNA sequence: TGTGCCAGCAGCCCCTTGACAGGAACGAACCCCGGAAACACCATATATTTT. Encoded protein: CASSPLTGTNPGNTIYF.

The CDR3 protein is CASSLAPSGSGYTF. The CDR3 nucleotides are TGTGCCAGCAGCTTAGCGCCATCAGGGTCCGGCTACACCTTC. The chain has TRBV7-8 and TRBJ1-2; a weak D match, TRBD1 (5 bases). Germline CDR1 SGHVS, CDR2 FQNEAQ. The CDR3 loop spans 14 amino acids. The ends were cut back, 0 bases at V and 8 bases at J, with 13 bases in the middle.

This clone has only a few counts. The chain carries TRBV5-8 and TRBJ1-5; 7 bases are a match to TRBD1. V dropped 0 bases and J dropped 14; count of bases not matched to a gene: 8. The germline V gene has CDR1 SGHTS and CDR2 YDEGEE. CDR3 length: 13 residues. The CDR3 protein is CASSLAARTGEHF. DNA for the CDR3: TGTGCCAGCAGCTTGGCCGCCCGGACAGGCGAGCATTTT.

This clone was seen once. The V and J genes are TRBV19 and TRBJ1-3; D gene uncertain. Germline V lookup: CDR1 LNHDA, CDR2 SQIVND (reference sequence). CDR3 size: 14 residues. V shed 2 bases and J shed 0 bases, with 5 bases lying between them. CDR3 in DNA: TGTGCCAGTAGTATAAATCGCTCTGGAAACACCATATATTTT. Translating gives CASSINRSGNTIYF. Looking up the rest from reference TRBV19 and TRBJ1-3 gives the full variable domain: DGGITQSPKYLFRKEGQNVTLSCEQNLNHDAMYWYRQDPGQGLRLIYYSQIVNDFQKGDIAEGYSVSREKKESFPLTVTSAQKNPTAFYLCASSINRSGNTIYFGEGSWLTVV.

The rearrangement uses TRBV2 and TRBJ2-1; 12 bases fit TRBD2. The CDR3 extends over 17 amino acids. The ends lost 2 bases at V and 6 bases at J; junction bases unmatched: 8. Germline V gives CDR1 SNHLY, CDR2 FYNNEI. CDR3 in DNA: TGTGCCAGCAGTGAACGGTCTAGCGGGAGGGGGGTCAATGAGCAGTTCTTC. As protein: CASSERSSGRGVNEQFF.

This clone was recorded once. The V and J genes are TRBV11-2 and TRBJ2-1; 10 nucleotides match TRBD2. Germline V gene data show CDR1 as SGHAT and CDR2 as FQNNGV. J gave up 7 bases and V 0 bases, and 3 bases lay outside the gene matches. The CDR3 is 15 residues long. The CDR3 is CASSLDSGGWNEQFF. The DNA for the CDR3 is TGTGCCAGCAGCTTAGATAGCGGGGGGTGGAATGAGCAGTTCTTC.